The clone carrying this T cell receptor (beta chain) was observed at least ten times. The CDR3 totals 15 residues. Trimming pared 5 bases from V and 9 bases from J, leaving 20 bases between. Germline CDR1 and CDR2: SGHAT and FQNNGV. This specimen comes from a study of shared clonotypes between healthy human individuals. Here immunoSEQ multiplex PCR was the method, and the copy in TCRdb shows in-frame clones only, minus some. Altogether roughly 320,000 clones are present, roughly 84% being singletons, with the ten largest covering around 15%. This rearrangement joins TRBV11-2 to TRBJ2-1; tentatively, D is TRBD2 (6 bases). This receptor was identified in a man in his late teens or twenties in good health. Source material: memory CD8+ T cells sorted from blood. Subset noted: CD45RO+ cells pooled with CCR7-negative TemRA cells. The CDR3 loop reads CASSPAGGSGFEQFF. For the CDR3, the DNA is TGTGCCAGCAGCCCCGCCGGGGGAAGCGGGTTTGAGCAGTTCTTC.